These 17 T cell receptor beta chains were all obtained from the same sample, sequenced in a study of shared T cell receptors in the human thymus. TCRdb keeps only in-frame clones here, not all; method: immunoSEQ multiplex PCR. The sample consists of roughly 500,000 clones, approximately 80% of them appearing once. This same sample was also taken into another study, of human thymus T cells.

The sequenced material came from thymocytes. The receptors were gathered from a boy under two years old with a congenital heart defect.

This rearrangement joins TRBV18 to TRBJ2-2; 10 nucleotides align to TRBD1. J gave up 6 bases and V 3 bases, and 4 bases lay outside the gene matches. The length of the CDR3 is 15 residues. Germline lookup yields CDR1 KGHSH and CDR2 LQKENI. The CDR3 region has the DNA TGTGCCAGCTCACCCGGGACAGGGGAGGCCGGGGAGCTGTTTTTT. It encodes CASSPGTGEAGELFF. Supplemented by reference TRBV18 and TRBJ2-2, the full variable domain reads NAGVMQNPRHLVRRRGQEARLRCSPMKGHSHVYWYRQLPEEGLKFMVYLQKENIIDESGMPKERFSAEFPKEGPSILRIQQVVRGDSAAYFCASSPGTGEAGELFFGEGSRLTVL.

The chain has TRBV9 and TRBJ2-3; 10 positions match TRBD2. This CDR3 region has 17 residues. Germline V lookup: CDR1 SGDLS, CDR2 YYNGEE. The V and J ends lost 5 bases and 4 bases, in that order; junction bases with no gene match: 13. CDR3 sequence: CASSRTGGLAFPDTQYF. CDR3 in DNA: TGTGCCAGCAGTCGAACAGGGGGACTAGCGTTTCCAGATACGCAGTATTTT.

V usage is TRBV2 and J usage is TRBJ2-3; D call uncertain. Deletions cut 11 bases from V and 5 bases from J, with 23 bases between. Germline-derived CDR1 and CDR2 are SNHLY and FYNNEI. This CDR3 spans 15 amino acids. CDR3 residues: CAGPRGRSPGDTQYF. The CDR3 DNA is TGTGCCGGCCCGAGAGGTAGAAGTCCTGGAGATACGCAGTATTTT.

The V gene is TRBV6-5, the J gene TRBJ2-1, with a possible D match to TRBD2 (6 bases). Trimming stripped 6 bases from V and 6 bases from J, with 9 bases between. The CDR3 extends over 12 amino acids. Per germline, CDR1 MNHEY and CDR2 SVGAGI. The CDR3 region is CASRPEGNEQFF. The CDR3, as DNA: TGTGCCAGCAGGCCGGAGGGCAATGAGCAGTTCTTC.

The chain links TRBV18 to TRBJ2-7; TRBD1 aligns across 10 bases. Germline-derived CDR1 and CDR2 are KGHSH and LQKENI. J gave up 5 bases and V 2 bases, and 3 bases lay outside the gene matches. CDR3 length equals 14 residues. Written as DNA, the CDR3 is TGTGCCAGCTCACCAGGGGACAGGGGCAACGAGCAGTACTTC. As protein: CASSPGDRGNEQYF.

This clone occurred a few times. The CDR3 DNA is TGCAGCGTAGGGGGACCCAGGGTTAACTATGGCTACACCTTC. Its protein product is CSVGGPRVNYGYTF. The rearrangement links TRBV29-1 to TRBJ1-2, with a weak D call TRBD1 (6 bases). Trimming stripped 6 bases from V and 1 base from J, with 15 bases between. CDR1 is SQVTM, CDR2 ANQGSEA, per germline. This CDR3 region has 14 residues. The full variable domain, rest sourced from reference TRBV29-1 and TRBJ1-2, is SAVISQKPSRDICQRGTSLTIQCQVDSQVTMMFWYRQQPGQSLTLIATANQGSEATYESGFVIDKFPISRPNLTFSTLTVSNMSPEDSSIYLCSVGGPRVNYGYTFGSGTRLTVV.

The chain employs TRBV5-4 and TRBJ2-7, with D possibly being TRBD1 (5 bases). The CDR3 is 14 amino acids. V was pared by 1 base and J by 2 bases, with 10 bases between. The germline V gene has CDR1 SGHNT and CDR2 YYREEE (reference sequence). For the CDR3, the DNA is TGTGCCAGCAGCTTGTCAGGGTCCGCCTACGAGCAGTACTTC. It codes for CASSLSGSAYEQYF.

The genes are TRBV7-9 and TRBJ1-3, with 8 bases matching TRBD1. Germline V gives CDR1 SEHNR, CDR2 FQNEAQ (reference sequence). The CDR3 contains 17 residues. Trimming took 4 bases from V and 2 from J; bases not matched to a gene: 10. CDR3 sequence reads: CASSSPLSRGPGNTIYF. CDR3 nucleotides: TGTGCCAGCAGCTCTCCTCTAAGCAGGGGGCCTGGAAACACCATATATTTT.

This rearrangement joins TRBV4-2 to TRBJ2-7, with D possibly being TRBD1 (5 bases). Trimming took 0 bases from V and 5 from J, leaving 20 bases between them. This CDR3 is 17 amino acids long. CDR1 LGHNA and CDR2 YNFKEQ come from the germline V gene. The CDR3 spells CASSQDSLDTDKNEQYF. As DNA, the CDR3 is TGTGCCAGCAGCCAAGATTCGTTGGACACCGATAAGAACGAGCAGTACTTC.

V usage is TRBV4-3 and J usage is TRBJ2-7; 9 bases match TRBD2. Germline V CDR1 and CDR2: LGHNA, YSLEER. This CDR3 contains 15 residues. The V segment lost 0 bases and the J segment 2 bases; nucleotides outside the gene matches: 2. CDR3 DNA: TGCGCCAGCAGCCAAGAGCGGGAGGGGACCTACGAGCAGTACTTC. Its translation: CASSQEREGTYEQYF.

This clone was detected only once. The CDR3 nucleotides are TGCGCCAGCAGCTCGACAGGGGTAGAGACCCAGTACTTC. This sequence encodes CASSSTGVETQYF. The V and J genes are TRBV5-1 and TRBJ2-5; 8 bases match TRBD1. V was pared by 3 bases and J by 4 bases, with 2 bases of the junction left unmatched. The CDR3 is 13 amino acids. Germline CDR1 SGHRS, CDR2 YFSETQ. Full variable domain (outside the CDR3, taken from reference TRBV5-1 and TRBJ2-5): KAGVTQTPRYLIKTRGQQVTLSCSPISGHRSVSWYQQTPGQGLQFLFEYFSETQRNKGNFPGRFSGRQFSNSRSEMNVSTLELGDSALYLCASSSTGVETQYFGPGTRLLVL.

The chain couples TRBV28 to TRBJ2-2; perhaps TRBD1 as D (6 bases). Germline CDR1 reads MDHEN; CDR2 reads SYDVKM. The V gene lost 6 bases and the J gene lost 0 bases, with 14 bases spanning the gap. The CDR3 is made up of 16 amino acids. CDR3: CASRPDSLSNTGELFF. For the CDR3, the DNA is TGTGCCAGCAGACCGGACAGCTTATCGAACACCGGGGAGCTGTTTTTT.

The chain combines TRBV4-1 with TRBJ2-1, with 11 bases lining up with TRBD2. Per germline, CDR1 MGHRA and CDR2 YSYEKL. The CDR3 consists of 19 residues. The trim removed 4 bases at V and 1 base at J, leaving 12 bases unmatched. CDR3 DNA sequence: TGCGCCAGCAGCCGTCGGGTAGCGGGAGGGGATTTTTCCTACAATGAGCAGTTCTTC. It specifies CASSRRVAGGDFSYNEQFF.

The chain uses TRBV11-2 and TRBJ1-3; D remains unclear. The length of the CDR3 is 15 residues. The V and J ends lost 5 bases and 0 bases respectively, with 11 bases between them. Germline V gene lookup returns CDR1 SGHAT and CDR2 FQNNGV. The CDR3 sequence is CASSLLGSSGNTIYF. The CDR3 nucleotides read TGTGCCAGCAGCCTTCTGGGGAGCTCTGGAAACACCATATATTTT.

The J gene is TRBJ2-7, the V gene TRBV5-4; 11 nucleotides agree with TRBD1. Germline CDR1 reads SGHNT; CDR2 reads YYREEE (reference sequence). The CDR3 sequence is 15 residues long. V shed 4 bases, J shed 5 bases, and the junction held 8 bases outside the gene matches. The CDR3 nucleotides read TGTGCCAGCAGCCCCTCCGGGACAGGGGGAAACGAGCAGTACTTC. It codes for CASSPSGTGGNEQYF.

The chain carries TRBV19 and TRBJ1-2; 12 bases match TRBD1. CDR1 and CDR2 from the germline V gene are LNHDA and SQIVND (reference sequence). This CDR3 comprises 15 residues. The ends lost 6 bases at V and 6 bases at J; junction bases unmatched: 8. CDR3 bases: TGTGCCAGTAGCCTCGGGGACAGGGGGCTCGATGGCTACACCTTC. This encodes CASSLGDRGLDGYTF. The complete variable domain, with remaining parts taken from reference TRBV19 and TRBJ1-2, reads DGGITQSPKYLFRKEGQNVTLSCEQNLNHDAMYWYRQDPGQGLRLIYYSQIVNDFQKGDIAEGYSVSREKKESFPLTVTSAQKNPTAFYLCASSLGDRGLDGYTFGSGTRLTVV.

J is TRBJ1-1 and V is TRBV4-3, with no clear D. The CDR3 consists of 13 residues. V was pared by 0 bases and J by 6 bases, with 8 bases between. Germline V CDR1 and CDR2: LGHNA, YSLEER. CDR3 in amino acids: CASSQDRFAEAFF. CDR3 nucleotide sequence: TGCGCCAGCAGCCAAGATAGATTCGCTGAAGCTTTCTTT.